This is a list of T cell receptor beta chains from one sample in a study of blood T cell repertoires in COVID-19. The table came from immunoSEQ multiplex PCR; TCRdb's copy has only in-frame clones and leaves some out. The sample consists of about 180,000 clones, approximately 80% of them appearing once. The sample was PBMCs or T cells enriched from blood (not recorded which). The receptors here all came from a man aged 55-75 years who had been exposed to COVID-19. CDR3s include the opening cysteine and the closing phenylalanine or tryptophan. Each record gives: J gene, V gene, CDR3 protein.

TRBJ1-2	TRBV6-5	CASSSSNWQRGGYTF
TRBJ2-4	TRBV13	CASSYLQGARKNIQYF
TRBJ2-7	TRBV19	CASMWSGSPGTYEQYF
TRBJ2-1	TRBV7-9	CASSLRDSEQFF
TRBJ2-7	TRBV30	CAWSAEGYEQYF
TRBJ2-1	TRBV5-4	CASSFPTLYSYNEQFF
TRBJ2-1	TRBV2	CASSRVAGGSSYNEQFF
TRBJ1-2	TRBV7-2	CASSPPTGAIYGYTF
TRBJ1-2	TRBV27	CASSFQDRGYYGYTF
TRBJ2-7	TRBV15	CATSRGRGPSYEQYF
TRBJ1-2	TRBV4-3	CASSQAIWDSFYGYTF
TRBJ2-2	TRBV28	CAIGDSNTGELFF
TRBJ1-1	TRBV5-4	CASSRDRENTEAFF
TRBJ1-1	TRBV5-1	CASSNPRTGPTEAFF
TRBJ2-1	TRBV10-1	CASSGGQAMGFGEQFF
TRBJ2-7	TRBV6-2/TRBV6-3	CASSSPARGQSSEQYF
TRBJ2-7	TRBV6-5	CASSRQARYEQYF
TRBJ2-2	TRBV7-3	CASSLVASGGNTGELVF
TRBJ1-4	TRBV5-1	CASSPETGFSEKLFF
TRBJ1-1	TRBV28	CASSPPEGLAEAFF
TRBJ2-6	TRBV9	CASSVGTGGANVLTF
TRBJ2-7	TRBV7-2	CASSSETSASYEQYF
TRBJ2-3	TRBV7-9	CASRPGGTDTQYF
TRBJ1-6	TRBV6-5	CASSYGDRGNSPLHF
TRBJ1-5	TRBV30	CAWSPGVQPQHF
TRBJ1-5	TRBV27	CASSPQQGGQPQHF
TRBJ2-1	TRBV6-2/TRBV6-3	CASSTRIAGGPHEQFF
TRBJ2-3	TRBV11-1	CASSLETGGGHTQYF
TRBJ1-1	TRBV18	CASSPPAGAGTEAFF
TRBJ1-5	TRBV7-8	CASSFQGDSNQPQHF
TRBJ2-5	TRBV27	CASRVTGGPPIETQYF
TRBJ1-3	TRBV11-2	CASSFTRDNRNTIYF
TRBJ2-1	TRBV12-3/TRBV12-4	CASSLRPRGKQFF
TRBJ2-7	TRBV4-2	CASSQMAGGGLYEQYF
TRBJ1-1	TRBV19	CASRMGSSATEAFF
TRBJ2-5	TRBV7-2	CASSLDSRNWETQYF
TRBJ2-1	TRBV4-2	CASSPLAGALLEQFF